The present TCR beta chain was sequenced within a study of blood T cell repertoires in COVID-19. For the study at large: Samples representing acute and convalescent COVID-19 were sourced from the United States, Italy and Spain. T cells, B-cell-depleted T cells, or PBMCs provided the cDNA or gDNA that served as material.

With V trimmed by 3 bases and J by 11 bases, 1 base remained unmatched. This CDR3 comprises 13 residues. Authors' data handling: Estimated nucleated cell counts came from reference gene primer amplification. Clones were read by immunoSEQ multiplex PCR, and TCRdb kept only the in-frame ones, dropping some. Clone size and V and J calls were adopted from that table, with D and trimming inferred from the DNA. In the table there are under 55,000 clones, around nine tenths of which are singletons. The clonotype was recovered from a human donor in a cohort sampled during active COVID-19. Sequenced: peripheral blood. The chain uses TRBV12-3 or TRBV12-4 and TRBJ1-6; the match to TRBD1 covers 10 bases. The CDR3, as DNA: TGTGCCAGCAGTTTCGGGACAGGGGCACCCCTCCACTTT. It yields the protein CASSFGTGAPLHF.